Reported below is one T cell receptor beta chain. No antigen is known for it. Base qualities are not provided; no much larger clone lies one nucleotide away. The sample originates from a study of PD-1 blockade in classical Hodgkin lymphoma (TCRdb year 2020). For the wider study: Nivolumab dosing was 3 mg/kg intravenously every 2 weeks, continuing until either disease progression or unacceptable toxicity. A peripheral blood immune signature of response to PD-1 blockade in classical Hodgkin lymphoma was defined using TCR beta sequencing and CyTOF. Beyond this particular receptor, the publication reports: Among trial patients, those achieving complete response had baseline diversity similar to that of newly diagnosed patients, while diversity was significantly lower in partial responders and progressors. Baseline TCR diversity was reported to be lower in newly diagnosed patients than in healthy donors, and even lower in relapsed/refractory patients. By C4D1, a significant rise was seen in CD4+ TCR diversity but not in CD8+ TCR diversity (p=0.0027 vs p=0.16), and the rise was most apparent among complete responders (p=0.02). The study was restricted to a single clinical trial cohort, and the causes of repertoire differences, possibly disease activity or prior therapy, were left undefined. Patients starting nivolumab less than 1 year after ASCT had lower diversity and were excluded from later analyses to avoid confounding by immune reconstitution.

V and J are truncated by 4 bases and 4 bases respectively, leaving an intervening sequence of 21 bases. The CDR3 contains 16 residues, cysteine and phenylalanine counted. CDR3 DNA only is kept here, 48 bases in frame from base 1. In the germline V gene (reference sequence), CDR1 corresponds to SGHNT and CDR2 to YYREEE. The Qiagen DNeasy kit was used to extract genomic DNA both from unsorted PBMCs and from the negatively selected CD4+ and CD8+ fractions. TCR beta CDR3 regions were subjected to amplification by immunoSEQ multiplex PCR with primers that anneal to V and J segments. A synthetic immune receptor repertoire was used to minimize amplification bias, and remaining bias was computationally removed after sequencing. On the authors' methods: Custom Python scripts were used to quantify repertoire diversity as the Shannon entropy index. The unsorted, CD4+ and CD8+ repertoires were each analyzed separately, with the exception of combined analyses, where CD4+ and CD8+ sequences were merged in silico. A clone counted as expanded when the clone's frequency after treatment rose at least 2-fold relative to C1D1, and clones undetected at baseline were given a pseudocount of 0.5. Singleton clones were defined as clones with 0 or 1 copy at C1D1, and non-singleton clones were defined as clones with 2 or more copies. By matching protein sequences in sorted samples from the same patient, clones expanded in unsorted samples were annotated as CD4+, CD8+ or unknown. Wilcoxon tests on paired samples were used to test diversity changes from C1D1 to C4D1. TCRdb took over this immuneACCESS table, retaining in-frame rearrangements with V and J assigned. Such tables are incomplete; in checked studies, under half of the missing clones stem from an unresolved V gene, and the remainder is unexplained. V and J calls and clone size are copied from that table; D and trimming were computed from the DNA. This sample comprises roughly 81,000 clones, around 90% of them detected only once. The ten largest clones take up less than 3% of the sample.

The sample's time point label, in plain terms: cycle 2 day 1 (C2D1) of nivolumab. All trial patients had relapsed after autologous stem cell transplantation, with cohorts A, B and C differing in prior brentuximab vedotin exposure. A total of over 50 patients with relapsed/refractory classical Hodgkin lymphoma made up the trial cohort, and each patient's best overall response was complete response, partial response or progressive disease. In the multi-cohort phase II CheckMate 205 trial, trial patients received single-agent nivolumab. An independent review committee assessed best overall response by applying the 2007 International Working Group response criteria. Trial PBMCs were collected just before the start of nivolumab (C1D1) and during therapy at cycle 2 day 1 and cycle 4 day 1. After peripheral blood was drawn into 8 mL Vacutainer Cell Preparation Tubes, PBMCs were isolated by centrifugation and then cryopreserved.

The TCR comes from a human donor with classical Hodgkin lymphoma. The sample consisted of peripheral blood mononuclear cells (PBMCs), taken before the second cycle of nivolumab. This chain is built from TRBV5-4 and TRBJ2-7; no confident D gene assignment can be made. The CDR3 protein: CASSPKRSTQDYEQYF. The sequenced DNA: TGTGCCAGCAGCCCAAAACGGTCGACTCAAGATTACGAGCAGTACTTC.